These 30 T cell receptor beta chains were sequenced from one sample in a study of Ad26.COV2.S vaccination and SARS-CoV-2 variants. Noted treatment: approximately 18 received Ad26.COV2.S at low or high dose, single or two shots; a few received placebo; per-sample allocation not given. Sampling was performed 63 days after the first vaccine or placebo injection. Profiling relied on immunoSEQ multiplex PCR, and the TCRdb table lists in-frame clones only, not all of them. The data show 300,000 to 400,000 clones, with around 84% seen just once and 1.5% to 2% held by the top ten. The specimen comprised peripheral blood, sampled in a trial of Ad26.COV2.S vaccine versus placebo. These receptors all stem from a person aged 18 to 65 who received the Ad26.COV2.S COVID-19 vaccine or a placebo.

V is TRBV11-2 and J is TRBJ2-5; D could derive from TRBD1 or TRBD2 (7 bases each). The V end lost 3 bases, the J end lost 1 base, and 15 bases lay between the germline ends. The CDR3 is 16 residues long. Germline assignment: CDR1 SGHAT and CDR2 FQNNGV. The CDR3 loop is CASSFQGGSIQETQYF. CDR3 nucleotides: TGTGCCAGCAGCTTCCAGGGGGGGAGTATCCAAGAGACCCAGTACTTC.

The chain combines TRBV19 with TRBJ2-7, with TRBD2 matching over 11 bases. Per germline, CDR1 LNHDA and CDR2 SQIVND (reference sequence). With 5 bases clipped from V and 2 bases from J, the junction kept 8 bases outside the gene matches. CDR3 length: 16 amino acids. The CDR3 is CASSFGTSGSTYEQYF. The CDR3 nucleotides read TGTGCCAGTAGTTTCGGGACTAGCGGATCGACCTACGAGCAGTACTTC.

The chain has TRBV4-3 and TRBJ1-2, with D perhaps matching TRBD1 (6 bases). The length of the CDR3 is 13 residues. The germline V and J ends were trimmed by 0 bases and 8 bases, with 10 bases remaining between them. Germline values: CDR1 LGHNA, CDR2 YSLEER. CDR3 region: CASSQEWGLGYTF. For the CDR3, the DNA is TGCGCCAGCAGCCAAGAATGGGGGCTCGGCTACACCTTC.

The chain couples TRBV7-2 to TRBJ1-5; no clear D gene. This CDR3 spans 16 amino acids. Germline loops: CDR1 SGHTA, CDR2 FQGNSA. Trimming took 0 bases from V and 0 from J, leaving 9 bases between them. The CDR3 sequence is CASSLASPYSNQPQHF. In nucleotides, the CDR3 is TGTGCCAGCAGCTTAGCAAGCCCCTATAGCAATCAGCCCCAGCATTTT.

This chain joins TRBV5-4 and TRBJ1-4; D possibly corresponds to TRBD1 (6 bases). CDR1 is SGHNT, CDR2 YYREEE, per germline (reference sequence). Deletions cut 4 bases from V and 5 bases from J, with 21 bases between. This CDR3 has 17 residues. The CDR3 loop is CASSQYGPGQSNEKLFF. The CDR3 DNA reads TGTGCCAGCAGCCAGTACGGGCCCGGACAGTCAAATGAAAAACTGTTTTTT.

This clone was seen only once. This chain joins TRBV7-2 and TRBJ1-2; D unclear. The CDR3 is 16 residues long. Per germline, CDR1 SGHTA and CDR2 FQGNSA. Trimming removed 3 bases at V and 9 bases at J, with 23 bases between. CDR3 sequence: CASSFSSTLTIASYTF. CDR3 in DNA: TGTGCCAGCAGCTTTTCATCCACCCTAACAATTGCGAGCTACACCTTC.

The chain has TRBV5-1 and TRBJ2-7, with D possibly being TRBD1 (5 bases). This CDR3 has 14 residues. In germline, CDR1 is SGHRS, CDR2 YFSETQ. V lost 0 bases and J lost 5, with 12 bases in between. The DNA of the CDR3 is TGCGCCAGCAGCTTGGCCCCACAGGACCACGAGCAGTACTTC. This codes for CASSLAPQDHEQYF.

DNA for the CDR3: TGTGCCAGCAGCGTGACAGGGACCCCTACCTACGAGCAGTACTTC. It specifies CASSVTGTPTYEQYF. The genes are TRBV9 and TRBJ2-7; 7 bases match TRBD1. Germline V gene sequence: CDR1 SGDLS, CDR2 YYNGEE. V was pared by 2 bases and J by 2 bases, with 7 bases of the junction left unmatched. CDR3 size: 15 residues.

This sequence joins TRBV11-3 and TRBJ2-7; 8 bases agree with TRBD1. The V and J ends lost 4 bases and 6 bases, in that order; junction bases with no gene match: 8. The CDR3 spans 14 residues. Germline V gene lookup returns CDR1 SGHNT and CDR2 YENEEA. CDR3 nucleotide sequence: TGTGCCAGCAGCTCAGGGGGCCCCGCAGGCGAGCAGTACTTC. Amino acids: CASSSGGPAGEQYF. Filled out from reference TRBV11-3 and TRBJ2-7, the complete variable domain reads EAGVVQSPRYKIIEKKQPVAFWCNPISGHNTLYWYLQNLGQGPELLIRYENEEAVDDSQLPKDRFSAERLKGVDSTLKIQPAELGDSAVYLCASSSGGPAGEQYFGPGTRLTVT.

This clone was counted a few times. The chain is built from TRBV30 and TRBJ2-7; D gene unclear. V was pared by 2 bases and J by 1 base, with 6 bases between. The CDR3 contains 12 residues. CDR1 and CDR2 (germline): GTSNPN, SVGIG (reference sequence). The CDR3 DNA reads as TGTGCCTGGAGTCGGCAGTCCTACGAGCAGTACTTC. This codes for CAWSRQSYEQYF.

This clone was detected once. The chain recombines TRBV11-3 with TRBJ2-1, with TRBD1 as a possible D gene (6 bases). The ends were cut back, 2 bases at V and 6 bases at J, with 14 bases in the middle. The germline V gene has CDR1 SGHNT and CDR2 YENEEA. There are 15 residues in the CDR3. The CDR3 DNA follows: TGTGCCAGCAGCTTAAGTGGATACAGGGTCAATGAGCAGTTCTTC. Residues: CASSLSGYRVNEQFF.

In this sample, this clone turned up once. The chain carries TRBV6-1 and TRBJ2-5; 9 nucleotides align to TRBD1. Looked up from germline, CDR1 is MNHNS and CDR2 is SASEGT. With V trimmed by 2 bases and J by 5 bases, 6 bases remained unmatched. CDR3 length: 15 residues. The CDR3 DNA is TGTGCCAGCAGTGAATGGGGACAGGGTGGTGAGACCCAGTACTTC. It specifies CASSEWGQGGETQYF.

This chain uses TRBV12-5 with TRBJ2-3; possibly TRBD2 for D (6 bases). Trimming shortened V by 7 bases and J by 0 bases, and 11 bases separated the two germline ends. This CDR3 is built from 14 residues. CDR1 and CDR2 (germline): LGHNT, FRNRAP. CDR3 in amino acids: CASASGLSTDTQYF. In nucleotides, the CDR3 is TGTGCTAGTGCCTCGGGACTCAGCACAGATACGCAGTATTTT.

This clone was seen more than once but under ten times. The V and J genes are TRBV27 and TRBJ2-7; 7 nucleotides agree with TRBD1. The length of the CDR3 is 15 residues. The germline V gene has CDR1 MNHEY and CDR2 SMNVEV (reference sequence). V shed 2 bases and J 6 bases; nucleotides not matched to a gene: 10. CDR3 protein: CASSLADRVLIEQYF. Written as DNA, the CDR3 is TGTGCCAGCAGTTTAGCAGACAGGGTATTGATCGAGCAGTACTTC.

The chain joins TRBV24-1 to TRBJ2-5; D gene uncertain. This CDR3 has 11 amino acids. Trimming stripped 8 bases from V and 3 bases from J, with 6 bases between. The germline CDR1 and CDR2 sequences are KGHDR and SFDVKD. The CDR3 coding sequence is TGTGCCACCACCCCGAAAGAGACCCAGTACTTC. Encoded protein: CATTPKETQYF.

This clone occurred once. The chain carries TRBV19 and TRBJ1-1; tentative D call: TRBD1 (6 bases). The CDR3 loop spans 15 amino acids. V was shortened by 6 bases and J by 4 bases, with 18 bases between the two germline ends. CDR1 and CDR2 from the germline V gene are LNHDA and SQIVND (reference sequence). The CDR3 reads CASSTAGALSTEAFF. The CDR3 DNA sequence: TGTGCCAGTAGCACTGCGGGGGCCTTGAGCACTGAAGCTTTCTTT. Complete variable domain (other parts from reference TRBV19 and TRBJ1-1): DGGITQSPKYLFRKEGQNVTLSCEQNLNHDAMYWYRQDPGQGLRLIYYSQIVNDFQKGDIAEGYSVSREKKESFPLTVTSAQKNPTAFYLCASSTAGALSTEAFFGQGTRLTVV.

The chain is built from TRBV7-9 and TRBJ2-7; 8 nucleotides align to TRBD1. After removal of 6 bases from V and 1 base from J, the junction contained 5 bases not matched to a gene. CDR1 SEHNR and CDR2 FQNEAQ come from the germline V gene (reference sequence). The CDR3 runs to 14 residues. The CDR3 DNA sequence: TGTGCCAGCAGAGCCGGACAGGGATCCTACGAGCAGTACTTC. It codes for CASRAGQGSYEQYF.

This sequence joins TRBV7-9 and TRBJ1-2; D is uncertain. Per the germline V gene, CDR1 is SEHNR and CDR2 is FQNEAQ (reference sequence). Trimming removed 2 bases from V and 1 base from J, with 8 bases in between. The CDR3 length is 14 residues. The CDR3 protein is CASSLTAVNYGYTF. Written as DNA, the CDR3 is TGTGCCAGCAGCTTAACGGCAGTTAACTATGGCTACACCTTC.

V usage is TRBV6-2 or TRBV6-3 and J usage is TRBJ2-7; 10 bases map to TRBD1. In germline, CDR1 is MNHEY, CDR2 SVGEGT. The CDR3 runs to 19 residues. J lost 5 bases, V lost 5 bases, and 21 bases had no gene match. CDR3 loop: CASSHRRQGAPGGGDEQYF. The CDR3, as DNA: TGTGCCAGCAGTCATAGGCGACAGGGGGCCCCCGGAGGAGGTGACGAGCAGTACTTC.

The CDR3 spells CASSLDRWDSPLHF. In DNA, the CDR3 is TGTGCCAGCAGTTTAGACAGATGGGATTCACCCCTCCACTTT. The chain combines TRBV6-5 with TRBJ1-6; D is possibly TRBD1 (5 bases). The V and J ends lost 4 bases and 8 bases respectively, with 12 bases between them. This CDR3 is 14 amino acids long. In germline, CDR1 is MNHEY, CDR2 SVGAGI.

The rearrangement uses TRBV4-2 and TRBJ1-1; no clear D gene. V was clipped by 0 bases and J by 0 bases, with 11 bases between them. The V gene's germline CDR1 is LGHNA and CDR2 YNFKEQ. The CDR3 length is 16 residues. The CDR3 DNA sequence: TGTGCCAGCAGCCAAGATAGTAACGGCATGAACACTGAAGCTTTCTTT. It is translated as CASSQDSNGMNTEAFF.

DNA for the CDR3: TGTGCCAGTAGTCTCGCCGGGACAGCCTCTGGGGCCAACGTCCTGACTTTC. Amino acid sequence: CASSLAGTASGANVLTF. This chain uses TRBV19 with TRBJ2-6; TRBD1 matches at 7 bases. The CDR3 has 17 residues. The ends lost 5 bases at V and 0 bases at J; junction bases unmatched: 7. The germline gives CDR1 LNHDA, CDR2 SQIVND (reference sequence).

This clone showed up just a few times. The CDR3 nucleotides are TGTGCCAGCAGCTCGACAAGGTCTGGAAACACCATATATTTT. Protein sequence: CASSSTRSGNTIYF. The chain uses TRBV7-8 and TRBJ1-3; D remains unclear. The CDR3 is made up of 14 amino acids. Germline V gene data show CDR1 as SGHVS and CDR2 as FQNEAQ. V shed 4 bases and J shed 1 base, with 8 bases lying between them.

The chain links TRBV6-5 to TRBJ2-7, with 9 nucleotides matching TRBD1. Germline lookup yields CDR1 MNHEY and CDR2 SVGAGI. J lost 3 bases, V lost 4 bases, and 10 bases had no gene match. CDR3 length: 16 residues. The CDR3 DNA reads TGTGCCAGCAGTTTCACAGGGGGCAGGGGAAACTACGAGCAGTACTTC. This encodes CASSFTGGRGNYEQYF.

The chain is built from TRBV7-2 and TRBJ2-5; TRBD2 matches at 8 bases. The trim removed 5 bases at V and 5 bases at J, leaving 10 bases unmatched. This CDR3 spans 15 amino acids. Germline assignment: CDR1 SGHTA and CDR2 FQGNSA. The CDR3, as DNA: TGTGCCAGCAGCCCTCGGACTAGCTCGGGTGAGACCCAGTACTTC. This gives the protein CASSPRTSSGETQYF.

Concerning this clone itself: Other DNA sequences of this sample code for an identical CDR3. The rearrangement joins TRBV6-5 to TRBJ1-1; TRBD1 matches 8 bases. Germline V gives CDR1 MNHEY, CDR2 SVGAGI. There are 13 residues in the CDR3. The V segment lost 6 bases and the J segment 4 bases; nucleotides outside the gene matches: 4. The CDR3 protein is CASSPDRGTEAFF. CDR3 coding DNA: TGTGCCAGCAGCCCCGACAGGGGCACTGAAGCTTTCTTT.

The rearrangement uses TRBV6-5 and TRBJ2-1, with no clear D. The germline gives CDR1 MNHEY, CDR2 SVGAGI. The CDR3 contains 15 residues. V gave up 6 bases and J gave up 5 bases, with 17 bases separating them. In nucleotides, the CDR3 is TGTGCCAGCAGCCGGACCGGGCGTACCCACAATGAGCAGTTCTTC. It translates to CASSRTGRTHNEQFF.

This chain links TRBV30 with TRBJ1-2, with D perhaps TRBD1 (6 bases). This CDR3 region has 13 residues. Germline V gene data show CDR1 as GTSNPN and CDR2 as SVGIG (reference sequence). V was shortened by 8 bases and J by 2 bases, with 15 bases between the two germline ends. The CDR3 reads CARSLQGNYGYTF. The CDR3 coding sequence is TGTGCCAGAAGTCTACAGGGCAACTATGGCTACACCTTC.

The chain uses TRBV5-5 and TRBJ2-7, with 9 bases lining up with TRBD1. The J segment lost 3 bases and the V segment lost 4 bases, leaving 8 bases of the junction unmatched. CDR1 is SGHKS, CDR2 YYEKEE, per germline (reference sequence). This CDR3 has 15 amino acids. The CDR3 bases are TGTGCCAGCAGCAAATGGACAGGGGAAGGCTACGAGCAGTACTTC. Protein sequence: CASSKWTGEGYEQYF.

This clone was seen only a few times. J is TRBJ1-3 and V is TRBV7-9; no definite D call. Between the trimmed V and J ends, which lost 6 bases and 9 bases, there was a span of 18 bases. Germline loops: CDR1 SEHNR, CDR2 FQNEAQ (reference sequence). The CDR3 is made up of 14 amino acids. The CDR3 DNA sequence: TGTGCCAGCAGTTCGGACGCCGCTGGGGTCACCATATATTTT. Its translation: CASSSDAAGVTIYF.